A single sample is the source of the 14 T cell receptor beta chains below, sequenced in a study of T cells in Graves' hyperthyroidism and ophthalmopathy. RNA transcripts gave rise to amplified TCR beta CDR3 regions. Carried out on the TCR CDR3, a first-round RT-PCR used the HTBI primer set. MiXCR was run by TCRdb on the multiplex PCR reads, yielding one entry per CDR3 protein. The sample includes roughly 500,000 distinct CDR3 sequences, 46% of them seen just once. Sequencing input: peripheral blood or thyroid tissue (not recorded which). These receptors originate from an adult woman with Graves' disease, either hyperthyroidism or ophthalmopathy (not recorded which).

The J gene is TRBJ2-7, the V gene TRBV5-5, with 10 bases identical to TRBD2. Trimming cost V 0 bases and J 3 bases; bases outside gene matches: 3. The CDR3 consists of 15 residues. The germline V gene encodes CDR1 SGHKS and CDR2 YYEKEE (reference sequence). CDR3 loop: CASSLVEREGYEQYF. CDR3 sequence (DNA): TGTGCCAGCAGCTTGGTAGAGCGGGAGGGCTACGAGCAGTACTTC. The entire variable domain, with the rest obtained from reference TRBV5-5 and TRBJ2-7, is as follows: DAGVTQSPTHLIKTRGQQVTLRCSPISGHKSVSWYQQVLGQGPQFIFQYYEKEERGRGNFPDRFSARQFPNYSSELNVNALLLGDSALYLCASSLVEREGYEQYFGPGTRLTVT.

Points on this clonotype: It may be a read error: a sequence one base away is much more abundant. V is TRBV6-1 and J is TRBJ2-7; D is undetermined. Looked up from germline, CDR1 is MNHNS and CDR2 is SASEGT. Trimming left V 4 bases short and J 6 bases short, with 19 bases between. The CDR3 is made up of 15 amino acids. The CDR3 loop reads CASSAAMGFRVEQYF. Here the CDR3 DNA reads TGTGCCAGCAGTGCGGCTATGGGGTTTCGAGTCGAGCAGTACTTC.

This clonotype occurred many times. V is TRBV18 and J is TRBJ2-5; D tentatively fits TRBD1 or TRBD2 (5 bases each). The CDR3 sequence is 14 residues long. From germline, CDR1 is KGHSH and CDR2 LQKENI. V shed 3 bases and J shed 5 bases, with 13 bases lying between them. The CDR3 DNA follows: TGTGCCAGCTCACCGGGGACCACAAGGGAGACCCAGTACTTC. Protein sequence: CASSPGTTRETQYF.

This clonotype was picked up many times. The chain has TRBV20-1 and TRBJ2-7, with 9 nucleotides matching TRBD1. The CDR3 has 13 residues. In germline, CDR1 is DFQATT, CDR2 SNEGSKA (reference sequence). After removal of 5 bases from V and 2 bases from J, the junction contained 4 bases not matched to a gene. The CDR3 coding sequence is TGCAGTGCTGAGAGGGACAGGGCCTACGAGCAGTACTTC. It is translated as CSAERDRAYEQYF.

The chain uses TRBV5-1 and TRBJ2-2; possible D gene TRBD2, 6 bases. The CDR3 consists of 15 residues. Germline assignment: CDR1 SGHRS and CDR2 YFSETQ. Trimming removed 4 bases from V and 2 bases from J, with 12 bases in between. CDR3 bases: TGCGCCAGCAGCGACGGGGGAGTTAACACCGGGGAGCTGTTTTTT. Translated, it gives CASSDGGVNTGELFF.

This clonotype was counted ten times or more. The J gene is TRBJ1-1, the V gene TRBV10-3; D is undetermined. V lost 6 bases and J lost 1, with 12 bases in between. CDR1 is ENHRY and CDR2 is SYGVKD in the germline V gene. CDR3 length equals 14 residues. The CDR3 loop is CAISLTEWNTEAFF. The CDR3 DNA sequence: TGTGCCATCAGCCTAACAGAATGGAACACTGAAGCTTTCTTT.

There are many counts of this clonotype. V usage is TRBV4-1 and J usage is TRBJ2-5; a possible D gene is TRBD2 (5 bases). The CDR3 is made up of 15 amino acids. From germline, CDR1 is MGHRA and CDR2 YSYEKL. The V end was cut by 5 bases, the J end by 2 bases, with 15 bases between. The CDR3 region has the DNA TGCGCCAGCAGCTATTCGGGGAAGATTCAAGAGACCCAGTACTTC. The encoded protein is CASSYSGKIQETQYF.

This clonotype was counted ten times or more. The rearrangement links TRBV5-4 to TRBJ1-4, with 7 positions matching TRBD1. Germline V CDR1 and CDR2: SGHNT, YYREEE (reference sequence). Losses at the gene ends were 2 bases for V and 4 bases for J; bases not matched to a gene: 2. CDR3 length: 14 amino acids. The CDR3 here is CASSLQGRNEKLFF. The CDR3 DNA follows: TGTGCCAGCAGCTTACAGGGGCGTAATGAAAAACTGTTTTTT.

V is TRBV10-3 and J is TRBJ1-2; D may be TRBD1 (5 bases). The V end lost 3 bases, the J end lost 11 bases, and 16 bases lay between the germline ends. The germline gives CDR1 ENHRY, CDR2 SYGVKD. The CDR3 runs 13 residues. CDR3: CAISESSPPGYTF. The CDR3 nucleotides are TGTGCCATCAGTGAATCTTCGCCCCCAGGGTACACCTTC.

This rearrangement joins TRBV20-1 to TRBJ1-2; no firm D call. Deletions cut 3 bases from V and 2 bases from J, with 10 bases between. CDR1 and CDR2 (germline): DFQATT, SNEGSKA (reference sequence). This CDR3 is built from 13 residues. In nucleotides, the CDR3 is TGCAGTGCTAGTGGTAGGCTAAACTATGGCTACACCTTC. Its translation: CSASGRLNYGYTF.

This clonotype showed up many times. The chain joins TRBV4-1 to TRBJ2-7; no definite D call. The CDR3 loop spans 15 amino acids. Trimming took 4 bases from V and 0 from J, leaving 13 bases between them. In germline, CDR1 is MGHRA, CDR2 YSYEKL. CDR3 nucleotides: TGCGCCAGCAGCCGCCTGGACCGGAGCTCCTACGAGCAGTACTTC. Amino acid sequence: CASSRLDRSSYEQYF.

At least ten counts were recorded for this clonotype. The chain links TRBV7-2 to TRBJ2-5; 10 nucleotides agree with TRBD2. The ends lost 5 bases at V and 5 bases at J; junction bases unmatched: 5. The CDR3 loop spans 14 amino acids. The germline V gene encodes CDR1 SGHTA and CDR2 FQGNSA. This CDR3 is CASSQGTSEETQYF. In DNA form, the CDR3 reads TGTGCCAGCAGCCAAGGGACTAGCGAGGAGACCCAGTACTTC.

This clonotype was detected ten times or more. J is TRBJ1-1 and V is TRBV9; D is uncertain. This CDR3 comprises 14 residues. Per the germline V gene, CDR1 is SGDLS and CDR2 is YYNGEE. Trimming took 4 bases from V and 4 from J, leaving 14 bases between them. CDR3 DNA sequence: TGTGCCAGCAGCCCCAGTCTCTGGAGCACTGAAGCTTTCTTT. Its protein is CASSPSLWSTEAFF.

With respect to this clonotype: One base away lies a much larger clone, so this may be a sequencing read error. The conserved phenylalanine or tryptophan is not found at the CDR3 terminus, so this likely reflects a read error. The chain is built from TRBV6-1 and TRBJ1-5, with D perhaps TRBD1 (6 bases). V was cut by 8 bases and J by 1 base, with 12 bases left in between. The CDR3 is 14 residues long. Germline-derived CDR1 and CDR2 are MNHNS and SASEGT. This chain's CDR3 is CASVGHRSNQPQHS. The DNA of the CDR3 is TGTGCCAGCGTGGGACACCGGAGCAATCAGCCCCAGCATTCT.